The rows below give T cell receptor beta chains drawn from one sample of a study of T cell repertoires in ileal Crohn's disease. Only in-frame clones appear in the TCRdb table, and some are missing; sequencing was by immunoSEQ multiplex PCR. The sample lists roughly 13,000 clones; over 75% were seen once. Sequencing input: ileal tissue. These receptor sequences come from an adult with Crohn's disease. CDR3s include the opening cysteine and the closing phenylalanine or tryptophan. A D gene is named only where the DNA matches it firmly. Clone size is stated in some rows and not others, as once, few, many or a class when expanded.

TRBD2,-,TRBV10-1,TRBJ2-1,CASSESRGGASSQFF,TGCGCCAGCAGTGAGTCGCGGGGGGGGGCTTCGTCGCAGTTCTTC
-,few,TRBV15,TRBJ1-1,CATSRRRGTEAFF,TGTGCCACCAGCAGAAGGCGGGGCACTGAAGCTTTCTTT
TRBD1,-,TRBV6-5,TRBJ2-3,CASSPLQGAEDTQYF,TGTGCCAGCAGCCCACTACAGGGGGCGGAAGATACGCAGTATTTT
TRBD2,-,TRBV2,TRBJ2-3,CASTDRLAGGF,TGTGCCAGCACCGACCGACTAGCGGGAGGTTTT
TRBD1,-,TRBV30,TRBJ2-3,CAWGSGQGTDTQYF,TGTGCCTGGGGTTCGGGACAGGGCACAGATACGCAGTATTTT
TRBD1,medium-sized,TRBV2,TRBJ1-5,CASSGQGASQPQHF,TGTGCCAGCAGTGGACAGGGGGCAAGTCAGCCCCAGCATTTT
TRBD1,-,TRBV2,TRBJ1-1,CASSTTGDTEAFF,TGTGCCAGCAGTACAACAGGGGACACTGAAGCTTTCTTT
-,-,TRBV2,TRBJ1-1,CASSGGGTEAFF,TGTGCCAGCAGTGGGGGAGGGACTGAAGCTTTCTTT
-,-,TRBV6-6,TRBJ1-2,CASNNRVDYGYTF,TGTGCCAGCAATAACAGGGTGGACTATGGCTACACCTTC
-,few,TRBV2,TRBJ1-5,CASSERSDNQPQHF,TGTGCCAGCAGTGAAAGGAGTGACAATCAGCCCCAGCATTTT
-,-,TRBV7-9,TRBJ1-1,CASSWGPDRGGAFF,TGTGCCAGCAGCTGGGGCCCCGATCGGGGAGGAGCTTTCTTT
-,-,TRBV19,TRBJ1-1,CAGEVGEAFF,TGTGCCGGTGAGGTTGGAGAAGCTTTCTTT
-,once,TRBV30,TRBJ1-6,CAQALNNSPLHF,TGTGCCCAGGCGCTTAATAATTCACCCCTCCACTTT
-,-,TRBV15,TRBJ2-7,CATSRGGETYEQYF,TGTGCCACCAGCAGAGGGGGTGAGACCTACGAGCAGTACTTC
-,few,TRBV6-4,TRBJ1-1,CASSDSSLTEAFF,TGTGCCAGCAGTGACTCGTCCCTGACTGAAGCTTTCTTT
TRBD1,-,TRBV28,TRBJ1-1,CASSLLGTGAPNTEAFF,TGTGCCAGCAGTTTACTGGGGACAGGAGCTCCGAACACTGAAGCTTTCTTT
-,-,TRBV7-9,TRBJ1-5,CASSLQGGLNQPQHF,TGTGCCAGCAGCTTACAAGGAGGACTCAATCAGCCCCAGCATTTT
TRBD2,-,TRBV28,TRBJ2-1,CASSLPGTSGPYNEQFF,TGTGCCAGCAGTTTACCGGGGACTAGCGGTCCTTACAATGAGCAGTTCTTC
-,-,TRBV5-1,TRBJ2-3,CASSLAGFGGASTDTQYF,TGCGCCAGCAGCTTGGCGGGCTTTGGTGGAGCTAGCACAGATACGCAGTATTTT
-,-,TRBV9,TRBJ2-1,CASSVAGNSYNEQFF,TGTGCCAGCAGCGTAGCAGGGAACTCCTACAATGAGCAGTTCTTC
-,-,TRBV28,TRBJ1-1,CASRYQGRPEAFF,TGTGCCAGCAGATACCAGGGAAGACCTGAAGCTTTCTTT
-,once,TRBV2,TRBJ1-2,CASSGEAVGLYGYTF,TGTGCCAGCAGCGGCGAGGCCGTCGGACTCTATGGCTACACCTTC
TRBD1,-,TRBV2,TRBJ1-5,CASAGTGINQPQHF,TGTGCCAGTGCCGGGACAGGAATAAATCAGCCCCAGCATTTT
TRBD1,-,TRBV4-2,TRBJ1-2,CASSQGTGPYGYTF,TGTGCCAGCAGCCAAGGGACAGGGCCCTATGGCTACACCTTC
-,-,TRBV9,TRBJ2-7,CASSASPSPYEQYF,TGTGCCAGCAGCGCAAGTCCTTCTCCCTACGAGCAGTACTTC
TRBD1,-,TRBV2,TRBJ1-5,CASSPAWDRRDFGQPQHF,TGTGCCAGCAGTCCCGCGTGGGACAGGAGGGATTTTGGTCAGCCCCAGCATTTT
TRBD1,-,TRBV27,TRBJ1-2,CASSFGGDSQGYTF,TGTGCCAGCAGTTTTGGTGGGGACAGCCAAGGCTACACCTTC
-,-,TRBV19,TRBJ1-2,CASSTFYGYTF,TGTGCCAGTAGTACTTTCTATGGCTACACCTTC
-,-,TRBV5-4,TRBJ2-1,CASSLAGGYEQFF,TGTGCCAGCAGCTTGGCGGGGGGCTATGAGCAGTTCTTC
-,-,TRBV5-1,TRBJ1-1,CASSWSGLTNTEAFF,TGCGCCAGCAGCTGGTCTGGCCTTACGAACACTGAAGCTTTCTTT
TRBD2,-,TRBV6-4,TRBJ2-2,CASSAAGGNTGELFF,TGTGCCAGCAGTGCTGCGGGGGGGAACACCGGGGAGCTGTTTTTT
TRBD1,few,TRBV19,TRBJ1-2,CASSTDRGSYGYTF,TGTGCCAGTAGTACCGACAGGGGCAGTTATGGCTACACCTTC
-,-,TRBV4-2,TRBJ1-1,CASSLKVTSKGNTEAFF,TGTGCCAGCAGCCTTAAGGTCACGAGTAAAGGCAACACTGAAGCTTTCTTT
TRBD1,-,TRBV5-6,TRBJ2-5,CASSVQGAIIQYF,TGTGCCAGCAGTGTGCAGGGGGCAATCATCCAGTACTTC
-,-,TRBV6-6,TRBJ1-2,CASSYSKGNYGYTF,TGTGCCAGCAGTTACTCGAAGGGAAACTATGGCTACACCTTC
-,few,TRBV6-6,TRBJ1-4,CASSPSRLDEKLFF,TGTGCCAGCAGTCCATCCAGGTTAGATGAAAAACTGTTTTTT
TRBD1,-,TRBV18,TRBJ1-1,CASSLGIVGTGRGTEAFF,TGTGCCAGCTCACTAGGAATCGTCGGGACAGGGAGAGGCACTGAAGCTTTCTTT
-,-,TRBV6-5,TRBJ2-7,CASSYSPGHSREQYF,TGTGCCAGCAGTTACTCTCCGGGACATAGTCGGGAGCAGTACTTC